A single count supports the clone carrying this T cell receptor (beta chain). TCRdb's copy holds only in-frame clones and misses some; the assay was immunoSEQ multiplex PCR. The sample gives some 13,000 clones, more than 50% of which show up once; 15% to 20% is in the top ten. These data come from a study of chemoradiotherapy in HPV16-positive cancers. The CDR3 runs 13 residues. Germline-derived CDR1 and CDR2 are MRHNA and SNTAGT. The V gene lost 2 bases and the J gene lost 0 bases, with 1 base spanning the gap. This receptor was obtained from a human donor with HPV-associated anogenital cancer. This specimen was acquired from a patient who underwent chemoradiotherapy. The V and J genes are TRBV6-4 and TRBJ2-2; no reliable D call. The CDR3: CASSDPNTGELFF. The CDR3 coding sequence is TGTGCCAGCAGTGACCCGAACACCGGGGAGCTGTTTTTT.